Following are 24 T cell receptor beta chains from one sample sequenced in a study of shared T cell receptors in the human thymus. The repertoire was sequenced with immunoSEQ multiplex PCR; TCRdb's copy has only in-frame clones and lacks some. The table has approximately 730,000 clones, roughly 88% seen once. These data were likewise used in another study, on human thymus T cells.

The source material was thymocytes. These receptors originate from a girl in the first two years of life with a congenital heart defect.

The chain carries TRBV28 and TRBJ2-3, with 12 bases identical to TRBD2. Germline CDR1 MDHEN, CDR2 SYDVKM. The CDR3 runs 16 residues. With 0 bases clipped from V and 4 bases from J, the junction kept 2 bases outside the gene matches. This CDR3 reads CASSLWSSGGADTQYF. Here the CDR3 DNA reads TGTGCCAGCAGTTTATGGTCTAGCGGGGGGGCAGATACGCAGTATTTT.

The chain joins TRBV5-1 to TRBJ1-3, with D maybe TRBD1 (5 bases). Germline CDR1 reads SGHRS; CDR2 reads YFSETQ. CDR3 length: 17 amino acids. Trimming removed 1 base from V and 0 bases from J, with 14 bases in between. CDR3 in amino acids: CASSLTGLNSSGNTIYF. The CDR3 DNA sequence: TGCGCCAGCAGCTTGACAGGTTTGAATAGCTCTGGAAACACCATATATTTT.

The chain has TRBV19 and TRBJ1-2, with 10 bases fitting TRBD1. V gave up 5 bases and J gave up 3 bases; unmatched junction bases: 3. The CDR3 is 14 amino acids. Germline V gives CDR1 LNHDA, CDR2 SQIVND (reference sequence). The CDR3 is CASSPGTGDYGYTF. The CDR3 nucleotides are TGTGCCAGTAGTCCCGGGACAGGGGACTATGGCTACACCTTC.

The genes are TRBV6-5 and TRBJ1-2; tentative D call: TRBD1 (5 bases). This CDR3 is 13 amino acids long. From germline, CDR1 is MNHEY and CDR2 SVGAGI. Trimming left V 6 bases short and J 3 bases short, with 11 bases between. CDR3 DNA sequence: TGTGCCAGCAGAATGACAGTGCACTATGGCTACACCTTC. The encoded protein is CASRMTVHYGYTF.

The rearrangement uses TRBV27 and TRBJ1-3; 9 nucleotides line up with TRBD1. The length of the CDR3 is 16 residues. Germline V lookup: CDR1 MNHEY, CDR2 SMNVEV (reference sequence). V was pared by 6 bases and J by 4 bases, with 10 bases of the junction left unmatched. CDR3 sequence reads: CASSPGQGKWGNTIYF. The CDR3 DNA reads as TGTGCCAGCAGCCCCGGACAGGGGAAGTGGGGAAACACCATATATTTT.

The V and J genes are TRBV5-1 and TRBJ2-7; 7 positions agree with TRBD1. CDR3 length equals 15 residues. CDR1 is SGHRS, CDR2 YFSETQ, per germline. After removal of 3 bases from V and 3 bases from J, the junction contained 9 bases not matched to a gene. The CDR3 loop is CASSSDRSWVYEQYF. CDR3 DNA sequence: TGCGCCAGCAGCTCGGACAGGAGTTGGGTCTACGAGCAGTACTTC.

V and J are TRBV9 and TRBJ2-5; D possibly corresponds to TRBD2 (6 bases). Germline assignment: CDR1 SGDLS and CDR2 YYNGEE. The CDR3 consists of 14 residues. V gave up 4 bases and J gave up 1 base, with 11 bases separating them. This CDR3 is CASSPTGVQETQYF. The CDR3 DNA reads TGTGCCAGCAGCCCCACGGGGGTCCAAGAGACCCAGTACTTC.

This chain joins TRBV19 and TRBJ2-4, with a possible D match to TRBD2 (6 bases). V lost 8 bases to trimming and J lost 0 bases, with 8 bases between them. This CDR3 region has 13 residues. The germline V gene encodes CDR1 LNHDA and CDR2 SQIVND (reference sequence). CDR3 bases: TGTGCCAGTGTGGGACTAGCCAAAAACATTCAGTACTTC. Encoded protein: CASVGLAKNIQYF.

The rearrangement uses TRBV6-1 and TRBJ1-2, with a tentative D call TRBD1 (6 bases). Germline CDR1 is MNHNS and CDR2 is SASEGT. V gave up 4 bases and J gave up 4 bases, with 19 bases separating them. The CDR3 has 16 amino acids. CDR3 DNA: TGTGCCAGCAGTGGCCGACAGGAAGGAGGCTTCTATGGCTACACCTTC. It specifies CASSGRQEGGFYGYTF.

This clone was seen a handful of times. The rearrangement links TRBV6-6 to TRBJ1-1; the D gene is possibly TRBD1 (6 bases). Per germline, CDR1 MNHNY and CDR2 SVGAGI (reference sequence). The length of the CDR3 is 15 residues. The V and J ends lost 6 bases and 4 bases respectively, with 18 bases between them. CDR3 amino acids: CASSLVQGAGTEAFF. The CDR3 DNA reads TGTGCCAGCAGCCTCGTACAGGGTGCGGGCACTGAAGCTTTCTTT.

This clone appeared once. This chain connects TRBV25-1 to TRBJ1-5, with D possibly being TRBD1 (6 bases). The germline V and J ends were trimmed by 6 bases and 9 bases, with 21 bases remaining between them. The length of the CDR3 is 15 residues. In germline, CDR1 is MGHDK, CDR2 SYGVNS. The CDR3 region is CASSANRAEAMPQHF. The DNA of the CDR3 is TGTGCCAGCAGCGCGAACAGGGCGGAAGCGATGCCCCAGCATTTT.

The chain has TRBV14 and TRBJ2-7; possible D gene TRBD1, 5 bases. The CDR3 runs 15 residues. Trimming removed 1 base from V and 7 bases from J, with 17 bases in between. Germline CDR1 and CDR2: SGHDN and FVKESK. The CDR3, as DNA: TGTGCCAGCAGCCAAGTCGGCAGGGTGGTGGATGAGCAGTACTTC. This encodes CASSQVGRVVDEQYF.

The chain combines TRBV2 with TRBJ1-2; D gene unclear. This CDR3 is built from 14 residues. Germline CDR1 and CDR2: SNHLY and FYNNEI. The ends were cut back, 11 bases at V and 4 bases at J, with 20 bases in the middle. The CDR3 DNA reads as TGTGCCGGCCCGACGACACGACGATTCTATGGCTACACCTTC. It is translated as CAGPTTRRFYGYTF.

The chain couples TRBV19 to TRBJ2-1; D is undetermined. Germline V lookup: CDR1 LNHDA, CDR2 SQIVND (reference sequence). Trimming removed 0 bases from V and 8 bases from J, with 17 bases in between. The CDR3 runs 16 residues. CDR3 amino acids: CASSIETSRRSDEQFF. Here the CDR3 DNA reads TGTGCCAGTAGTATAGAGACCAGCAGACGGAGCGATGAGCAGTTCTTC.

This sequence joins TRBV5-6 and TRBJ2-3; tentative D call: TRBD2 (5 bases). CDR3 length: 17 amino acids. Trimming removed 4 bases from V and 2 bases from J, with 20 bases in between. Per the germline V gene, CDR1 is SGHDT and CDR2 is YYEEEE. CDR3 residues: CASSPPLTGSHTDTQYF. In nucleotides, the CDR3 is TGTGCCAGCAGCCCCCCCTTAACGGGGAGCCACACAGATACGCAGTATTTT.

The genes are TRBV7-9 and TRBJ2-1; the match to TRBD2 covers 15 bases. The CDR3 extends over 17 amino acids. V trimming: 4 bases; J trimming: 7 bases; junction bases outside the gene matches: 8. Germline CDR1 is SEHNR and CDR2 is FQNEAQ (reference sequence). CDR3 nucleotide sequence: TGTGCCAGCAGCTGCCAAAGGACTAGCGGGGGGGGGAATGAGCAGTTCTTC. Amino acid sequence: CASSCQRTSGGGNEQFF.

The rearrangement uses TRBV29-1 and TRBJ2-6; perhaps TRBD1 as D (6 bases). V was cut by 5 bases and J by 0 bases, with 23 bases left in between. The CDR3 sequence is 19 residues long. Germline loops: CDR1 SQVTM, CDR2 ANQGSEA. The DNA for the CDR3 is TGCAGCGTTTTGACACAGGGAGACCCGCTCTCCTCTGGGGCCAACGTCCTGACTTTC. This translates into CSVLTQGDPLSSGANVLTF.

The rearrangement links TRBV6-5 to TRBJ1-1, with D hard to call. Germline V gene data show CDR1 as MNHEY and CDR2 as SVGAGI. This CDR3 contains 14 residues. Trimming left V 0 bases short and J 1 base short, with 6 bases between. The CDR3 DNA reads TGTGCCAGCAGTTACTCTACACCGAACACTGAAGCTTTCTTT. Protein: CASSYSTPNTEAFF.

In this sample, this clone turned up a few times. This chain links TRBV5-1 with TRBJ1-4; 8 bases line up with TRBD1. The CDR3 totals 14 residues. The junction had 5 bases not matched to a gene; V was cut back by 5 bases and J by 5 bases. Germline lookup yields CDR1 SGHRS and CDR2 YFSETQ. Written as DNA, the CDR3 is TGCGCCAGCAGACCGGACAGGGTAAATGAAAAACTGTTTTTT. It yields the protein CASRPDRVNEKLFF.

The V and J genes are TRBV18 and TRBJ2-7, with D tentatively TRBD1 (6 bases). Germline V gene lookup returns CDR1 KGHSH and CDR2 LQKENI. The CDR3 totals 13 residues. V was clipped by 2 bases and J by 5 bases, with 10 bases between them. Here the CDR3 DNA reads TGTGCCAGCTCACCAGGTGAGGGGGACGAGCAGTACTTC. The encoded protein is CASSPGEGDEQYF. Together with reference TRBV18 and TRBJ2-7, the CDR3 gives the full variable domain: NAGVMQNPRHLVRRRGQEARLRCSPMKGHSHVYWYRQLPEEGLKFMVYLQKENIIDESGMPKERFSAEFPKEGPSILRIQQVVRGDSAAYFCASSPGEGDEQYFGPGTRLTVT.

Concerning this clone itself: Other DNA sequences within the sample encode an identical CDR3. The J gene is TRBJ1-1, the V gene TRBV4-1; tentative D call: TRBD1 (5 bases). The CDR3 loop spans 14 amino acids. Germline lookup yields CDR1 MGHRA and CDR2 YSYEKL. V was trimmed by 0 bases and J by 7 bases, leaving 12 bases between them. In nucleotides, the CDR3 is TGCGCCAGCAGCCAAGATCCGGGCGGGGGTGAAGCTTTCTTT. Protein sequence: CASSQDPGGGEAFF.

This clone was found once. This chain's CDR3 is CASSFGGVKTQYF. The CDR3 nucleotides read TGTGCCAGCAGCTTCGGGGGGGTAAAGACCCAGTACTTC. The chain joins TRBV11-2 to TRBJ2-5, with 8 nucleotides matching TRBD2. V was clipped by 3 bases and J by 6 bases; unmatched bases: 3. CDR3 length: 13 residues. Germline CDR1 reads SGHAT; CDR2 reads FQNNGV. Variable domain in full (rest from reference TRBV11-2 and TRBJ2-5): EAGVAQSPRYKIIEKRQSVAFWCNPISGHATLYWYQQILGQGPKLLIQFQNNGVVDDSQLPKDRFSAERLKGVDSTLKIQPAKLEDSAVYLCASSFGGVKTQYFGPGTRLLVL.

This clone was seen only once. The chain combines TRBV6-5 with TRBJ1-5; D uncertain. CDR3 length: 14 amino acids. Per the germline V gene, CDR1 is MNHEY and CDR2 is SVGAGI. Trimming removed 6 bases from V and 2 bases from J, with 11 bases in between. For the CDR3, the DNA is TGTGCCAGCAGCGCTAGGAGGGGCAATCAGCCCCAGCATTTT. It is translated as CASSARRGNQPQHF.

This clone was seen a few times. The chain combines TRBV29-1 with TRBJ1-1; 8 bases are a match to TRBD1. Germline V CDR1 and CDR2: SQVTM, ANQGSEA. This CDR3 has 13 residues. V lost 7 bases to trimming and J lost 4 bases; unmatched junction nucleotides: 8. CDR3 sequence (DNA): TGCAGCGCTTGGGACAGGTTGTTCACTGAAGCTTTCTTT. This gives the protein CSAWDRLFTEAFF.